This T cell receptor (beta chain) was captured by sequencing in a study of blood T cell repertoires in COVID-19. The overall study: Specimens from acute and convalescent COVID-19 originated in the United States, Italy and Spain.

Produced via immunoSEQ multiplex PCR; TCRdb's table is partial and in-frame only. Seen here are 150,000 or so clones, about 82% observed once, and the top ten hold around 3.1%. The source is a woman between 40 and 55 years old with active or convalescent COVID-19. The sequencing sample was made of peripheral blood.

In DNA, the CDR3 is TGTGCCAGCATCTCAACCCACAGGGGAAACGCTGAAGCTTTCTTT. Its translation: CASISTHRGNAEAFF. The V call is TRBV6-5, the J call TRBJ1-1, with 7 nucleotides matching TRBD1. CDR1 is MNHEY and CDR2 is SVGAGI in the germline V gene. The CDR3 is 15 residues long. The V and J ends lost 7 bases and 6 bases, in that order; junction bases with no gene match: 14.